This entry lists 16 T cell receptor beta chains sequenced from one sample in a study of response to subunit inactivated influenza vaccine. TCRdb reprocessed the RT-PCR reads via MiXCR and lists one record per CDR3 protein. Here the sample spans about 180,000 distinct CDR3 sequences, around 10% being singletons. The sequencing here drew on CD8+ T cells sorted from PBMCs, taken around 25 months after vaccination. These receptor sequences come from a man aged 50 to 75 who received an inactivated influenza vaccine.

On this clonotype: Its ends do not fully match the called genes, so a read error is possible. J is TRBJ2-2 and V is TRBV7-9, with 11 nucleotides matching TRBD2. The CDR3 is 16 amino acids. CDR1 and CDR2 from the germline V gene are SEHNR and FQNEAQ (reference sequence). CDR3 nucleotide sequence: TGTGCCAGCTGCTTAATAGCGGGGGGGCTCACCGGGGAGCTGTTTTTT. Its protein is CASCLIAGGLTGELFF.

The chain combines TRBV28 with TRBJ2-5; TRBD1 might be the D (6 bases). The length of the CDR3 is 17 residues. With 2 bases removed from V and 0 bases from J, the gap between germline ends came to 16 bases. Germline CDR1 MDHEN, CDR2 SYDVKM. This CDR3 reads CASSLGVGALYQETQYF. In DNA form, the CDR3 reads TGTGCCAGCAGTTTAGGGGTGGGGGCTCTGTACCAAGAGACCCAGTACTTC.

This clonotype has more than one count but fewer than ten. This chain joins TRBV28 and TRBJ2-7; D not resolved. CDR3 size: 14 residues. The germline CDR1 and CDR2 sequences are MDHEN and SYDVKM. Deletions cut 8 bases from V and 7 bases from J, with 21 bases between. CDR3 residues: CASSQVFSSREQYF. In DNA form, the CDR3 reads TGTGCCAGCTCTCAGGTTTTTAGTTCGAGGGAGCAGTACTTC.

This clonotype was counted a few times. The chain joins TRBV7-9 to TRBJ2-5; 8 nucleotides match TRBD1. The CDR3 contains 13 residues. Germline CDR1 and CDR2: SEHNR and FQNEAQ (reference sequence). V lost 5 bases, J lost 5 bases, and 4 bases stayed unmatched. The chain's CDR3 is CASSGQGGETQYF. DNA of the CDR3: TGTGCCAGCAGCGGACAGGGTGGGGAGACCCAGTACTTC.

This clonotype was observed a handful of times. The chain links TRBV7-8 to TRBJ2-7, with TRBD1 matching over 11 bases. Germline CDR1 reads SGHVS; CDR2 reads FQNEAQ. J gave up 6 bases and V 5 bases, and 6 bases lay outside the gene matches. CDR3 length: 14 amino acids. Written as DNA, the CDR3 is TGTGCCAGCAGCCCCGGGACAGGGGGTGGCGAGCAGTACTTC. Translating gives CASSPGTGGGEQYF.

The genes are TRBV11-1 and TRBJ2-3; D is possibly TRBD2 (6 bases). The CDR3 runs 15 residues. The V gene lost 5 bases and the J gene lost 2 bases, with 14 bases spanning the gap. CDR1 is SGHAT and CDR2 is FQDESV in the germline V gene (reference sequence). CDR3 DNA: TGTGCCAGCAGCCACGCGGGGAGATACACAGATACGCAGTATTTT. Translation gives CASSHAGRYTDTQYF.

The chain combines TRBV4-3 with TRBJ1-5; TRBD1 matches at 7 bases. Per the germline V gene, CDR1 is LGHNA and CDR2 is YSLEER. The V segment lost 0 bases and the J segment 4 bases; nucleotides outside the gene matches: 3. This CDR3 contains 15 residues. CDR3: CASSQDTGANQPQHF. CDR3 DNA sequence: TGCGCCAGCAGCCAAGACACAGGGGCAAATCAGCCCCAGCATTTT.

In the case of this clonotype: A far larger clone differs by one base, so this is likely a read error. Because the CDR3 is missing its conserved closing phenylalanine or tryptophan, this is likely a read error. The J gene is TRBJ2-3, the V gene TRBV7-6; D not resolved. The CDR3 totals 12 residues. The germline gives CDR1 SGHVS, CDR2 FNYEAQ. Trimming took off 2 bases at V and 2 bases at J, with 2 bases between the two ends. Here the CDR3 DNA reads TGTGCCAGCAGCTTATCCACAGATACGCAGTATTCT. It is translated as CASSLSTDTQYS.

This clonotype is a singleton in its sample. The chain employs TRBV12-3 or TRBV12-4 and TRBJ2-1; weak D call: TRBD1 (5 bases). This CDR3 comprises 11 residues. V gave up 7 bases and J gave up 11 bases, with 12 bases separating them. The CDR3 loop reads CASTQATQQFF. The CDR3 coding sequence is TGTGCCAGCACACAGGCAACTCAGCAGTTCTTC.

The chain employs TRBV10-2 and TRBJ1-1; D is uncertain. Germline lookup yields CDR1 WSHSY and CDR2 SAAADI. The CDR3 totals 13 residues. CDR3 loop: CATVAALNTEAFF. As DNA, the CDR3 is TGCGCTACGGTAGCGGCTCTGAACACTGAAGCTTTCTTT.

This clonotype showed up many times. This sequence joins TRBV5-1 and TRBJ2-7; 9 nucleotides line up with TRBD1. With V trimmed by 7 bases and J by 8 bases, 10 bases remained unmatched. This CDR3 is built from 13 residues. CDR1 and CDR2 from the germline V gene are SGHRS and YFSETQ. CDR3 sequence: CASRDREVGKQYF. The DNA of the CDR3 is TGCGCCAGCCGGGACAGGGAGGTTGGAAAGCAGTACTTC.

This clonotype was seen a few times. The chain has TRBV6-5 and TRBJ2-7; 9 positions match TRBD2. Germline CDR1 and CDR2: MNHEY and SVGAGI. The CDR3 spans 12 residues. J lost 8 bases, V lost 7 bases, and 6 bases had no gene match. The CDR3 here is CASNASGKKQYF. Here the CDR3 DNA reads TGTGCCAGCAACGCTAGCGGGAAGAAGCAGTACTTC.

This clonotype was picked up a small number of times. The chain combines TRBV6-5 with TRBJ2-3; TRBD1 aligns across 7 bases. This CDR3 is 15 amino acids long. Per the germline V gene, CDR1 is MNHEY and CDR2 is SVGAGI. The J segment lost 2 bases and the V segment lost 2 bases, leaving 4 bases of the junction unmatched. CDR3 region: CASSYEQGTTDTQYF. The DNA of the CDR3 is TGTGCCAGCAGTTACGAACAGGGGACCACAGATACGCAGTATTTT.

This clonotype was picked up a small number of times. The J gene is TRBJ2-6, the V gene TRBV27, with D hard to call. The CDR3 runs to 13 residues. Trimming stripped 4 bases from V and 2 bases from J, with 3 bases between. Germline V gene data show CDR1 as MNHEY and CDR2 as SMNVEV (reference sequence). The CDR3 here is CASSYAGANVLTF. As DNA, the CDR3 is TGTGCCAGCAGTTACGCTGGGGCCAACGTCCTGACTTTC.

This chain joins TRBV7-9 and TRBJ1-6; unclear D gene. Between the trimmed V and J ends, which lost 5 bases and 10 bases, there was a span of 6 bases. The CDR3 has 11 amino acids. CDR1 is SEHNR, CDR2 FQNEAQ, per germline (reference sequence). As DNA, the CDR3 is TGTGCCAGCAGCGATGGCTCACCCCTCCACTTT. Encoded protein: CASSDGSPLHF.

The chain uses TRBV4-3 and TRBJ2-3; 8 positions match TRBD2. V lost 0 bases to trimming and J lost 0 bases; unmatched junction nucleotides: 14. CDR3 length: 20 residues. Germline CDR1 LGHNA, CDR2 YSLEER. The CDR3 region has the DNA TGCGCCAGCAGCCAAGATCCTCCACGTGGGGCTAGCGGGAGCACAGATACGCAGTATTTT. Protein: CASSQDPPRGASGSTDTQYF.